The clone carrying this T cell receptor (beta chain) occurred a few times. The target antigen is unknown. MiXCR, run by TCRdb on the 5' RACE reads, gives a single entry per CDR3 protein. The sample carries hundreds of thousands of distinct CDR3 sequences, under 9% recorded once. The data stem from a study of T cells after yellow fever vaccination. Study summary: Fractions of low cell number were prepared using SMART-Seq v4 Ultra Low Input. Findings and limits, study-wide: Post-booster repertoires again held most primary-vaccination clones (roughly 96% CD4, roughly 90% CD8).

With 0 bases removed from V and 0 bases from J, the gap between germline ends came to 19 bases. CDR1 is MNHNY and CDR2 is SVGAGI in the germline V gene (reference sequence). CDR3 length: 19 amino acids. This sequence originates from a young man who received the YFV17D yellow fever vaccine. This sequence joins TRBV6-6 and TRBJ2-3, with D perhaps TRBD1 (6 bases). The sample was CD4+ T cells sorted from PBMCs, taken 5 days after the yellow fever booster vaccination. In nucleotides, the CDR3 is TGTGCCAGCAGTTACTCGCGGGTACCGGGACAACTGAGCACAGATACGCAGTATTTT. Protein product: CASSYSRVPGQLSTDTQYF.